This T cell receptor beta chain emerged from a study of blood T cell repertoires in COVID-19. Study-wide background: Samples representing acute and convalescent COVID-19 were sourced from the United States, Italy and Spain. PBMCs, B-cell-depleted T cells, or T cells were the source of the cDNA or gDNA that made up the material.

V dropped 6 bases and J dropped 7 bases, with 18 bases sitting between them. The CDR3 is 14 amino acids. Germline CDR1 reads SQVTM; CDR2 reads ANQGSEA. Authors' processing steps: By means of reference gene primer amplification, nucleated cell counts were estimated. Profiled with immunoSEQ multiplex PCR; TCRdb holds only in-frame clones, not every one. The V and J calls and clone size come from that table; D and trimming were worked out from the DNA. The sample shows 90,000 to 110,000 clones, approximately 85% of them seen only once. The source is a man in his fifties with acute or convalescent COVID-19. The sequenced material came from peripheral blood. The V and J genes are TRBV29-1 and TRBJ2-2; perhaps TRBD2 as D (6 bases). In DNA form, the CDR3 reads TGCAGCGTGTTCTACCGGGACTTCGGCGGGGAGCTGTTTTTT. Translation gives CSVFYRDFGGELFF.